A single sample gave rise to the 7 T cell receptor beta chains below, sequenced in a study of beta chain features in type 1 diabetes. Study outcomes and limitations: Patients with Type 1 diabetes showed moderately but significantly shorter TCRB CDR3s in all four CD4+ subsets.

Expressed TCRB transcripts were sequenced because the isolated RNA had all been reverse transcribed beforehand. TCRdb's table, derived via immunoSEQ multiplex PCR, lists solely in-frame clones and lacks some. Of a few hundred thousand clones in the sample, 16% were seen once. Their recognized antigens are unknown. The sample was naive CD4+ T cells from blood. Every receptor here comes from a man aged 25 to 40 with type 1 diabetes.

The rearrangement uses TRBV4-3 and TRBJ2-4; D is ambiguous. With 0 bases removed from V and 7 bases from J, the gap between germline ends came to 7 bases. The CDR3 is 13 amino acids. CDR1 is LGHNA and CDR2 is YSLEER in the germline V gene. The CDR3 nucleotides read TGCGCCAGCAGCCAAGATCCCAGGAACATTCAGTACTTC. Protein product: CASSQDPRNIQYF.

The chain carries TRBV29-1 and TRBJ1-1; 9 nucleotides agree with TRBD1. The CDR3 sequence is 13 residues long. V trimming: 6 bases; J trimming: 6 bases; junction bases outside the gene matches: 8. Germline V gene data show CDR1 as SQVTM and CDR2 as ANQGSEA. The DNA for the CDR3 is TGCAGCGTCGAGATAACAGGGGGCGCTGAAGCTTTCTTT. Translating gives CSVEITGGAEAFF. Drawing the rest from reference TRBV29-1 and TRBJ1-1, the complete variable domain is SAVISQKPSRDICQRGTSLTIQCQVDSQVTMMFWYRQQPGQSLTLIATANQGSEATYESGFVIDKFPISRPNLTFSTLTVSNMSPEDSSIYLCSVEITGGAEAFFGQGTRLTVV.

V and J are TRBV5-1 and TRBJ1-1; D ambiguous. The germline V and J ends were trimmed by 1 base and 1 base, with 8 bases remaining between them. The CDR3 covers 14 residues. Germline-derived CDR1 and CDR2 are SGHRS and YFSETQ. CDR3 in amino acids: CASSLNSRNTEAFF. The DNA for the CDR3 is TGCGCCAGCAGCTTGAACAGCAGGAACACTGAAGCTTTCTTT.

In its sample, this clone was seen a few times. The chain combines TRBV30 with TRBJ2-3, with 8 bases aligning to TRBD2. Germline-derived CDR1 and CDR2 are GTSNPN and SVGIG (reference sequence). Trimming cost V 5 bases and J 3 bases; bases outside gene matches: 4. The CDR3 is made up of 13 amino acids. CDR3 DNA: TGTGCCTGGCTTAGCGGGACAACAGATACGCAGTATTTT. It translates to CAWLSGTTDTQYF.

The chain couples TRBV30 to TRBJ2-1; D ambiguous. V lost 0 bases to trimming and J lost 0 bases, with 12 bases between them. Germline V gene sequence: CDR1 GTSNPN, CDR2 SVGIG (reference sequence). CDR3 size: 16 residues. CDR3 loop: CAWSVRRQISYNEQFF. The CDR3 region has the DNA TGTGCCTGGAGTGTACGACGGCAGATCTCCTACAATGAGCAGTTCTTC.

The chain uses TRBV20-1 and TRBJ2-7; no firm D call. The V gene lost 5 bases and the J gene lost 4 bases, with 9 bases spanning the gap. This CDR3 contains 11 residues. The germline V gene encodes CDR1 DFQATT and CDR2 SNEGSKA (reference sequence). The CDR3 reads CSAPAWYEQYF. The CDR3 DNA is TGCAGTGCTCCCGCGTGGTACGAGCAGTACTTC.

The chain carries TRBV14 and TRBJ1-4, with D perhaps TRBD1 (6 bases). Trimming shortened V by 5 bases and J by 3 bases, and 16 bases separated the two germline ends. Germline CDR1 reads SGHDN; CDR2 reads FVKESK. The CDR3 spans 16 residues. Here the CDR3 DNA reads TGTGCCAGCAGCATCCGGGACAAGGGATCTAATGAAAAACTGTTTTTT. Its protein is CASSIRDKGSNEKLFF. The entire variable domain, with the rest obtained from reference TRBV14 and TRBJ1-4, is as follows: EAGVTQFPSHSVIEKGQTVTLRCDPISGHDNLYWYRRVMGKEIKFLLHFVKESKQDESGMPNNRFLAERTGGTYSTLKVQPAELEDSGVYFCASSIRDKGSNEKLFFGSGTQLSVL.